What follows is one TCR beta chain and its context. Antigen unknown. For pre-culture CD4+ samples, the target was 150,000 to 250,000 T cell genomes. Assay: immunoSEQ multiplex PCR; the TCRdb copy retains only in-frame clones and omits some. Of 65,000 to 90,000 clones in the sample, about four fifths were seen once. V lost 6 bases, J lost 6 bases, and 13 bases lay in between. Germline V CDR1 and CDR2: SNHLY, FYNNEI. This CDR3 is 13 amino acids long. The data are from a study of T cell repertoires and HLA-DP antigens. Study-level information: DNA input averaged approximately 220 ng in sorted CD137+CD4+ and 1,200 ng in pre-culture CD4+.

Purity of the untouched CD4+ T cells was about 98%. The V call is TRBV2, the J call TRBJ2-3; a possible D gene is TRBD2 (6 bases). Specimen: CD4+ T cells from PBMCs. This receptor was obtained from a man in his fifties or sixties in good health and CMV-seronegative. CDR3 nucleotide sequence: TGTGCCAGCAGGGTGTGGAGGGCCGATACGCAGTATTTT. Its protein is CASRVWRADTQYF. Complete variable domain (other parts from reference TRBV2 and TRBJ2-3): EPEVTQTPSHQVTQMGQEVILRCVPISNHLYFYWYRQILGQKVEFLVSFYNNEISEKSEIFDDQFSVERPDGSNFTLKIRSTKLEDSAMYFCASRVWRADTQYFGPGTRLTVL.